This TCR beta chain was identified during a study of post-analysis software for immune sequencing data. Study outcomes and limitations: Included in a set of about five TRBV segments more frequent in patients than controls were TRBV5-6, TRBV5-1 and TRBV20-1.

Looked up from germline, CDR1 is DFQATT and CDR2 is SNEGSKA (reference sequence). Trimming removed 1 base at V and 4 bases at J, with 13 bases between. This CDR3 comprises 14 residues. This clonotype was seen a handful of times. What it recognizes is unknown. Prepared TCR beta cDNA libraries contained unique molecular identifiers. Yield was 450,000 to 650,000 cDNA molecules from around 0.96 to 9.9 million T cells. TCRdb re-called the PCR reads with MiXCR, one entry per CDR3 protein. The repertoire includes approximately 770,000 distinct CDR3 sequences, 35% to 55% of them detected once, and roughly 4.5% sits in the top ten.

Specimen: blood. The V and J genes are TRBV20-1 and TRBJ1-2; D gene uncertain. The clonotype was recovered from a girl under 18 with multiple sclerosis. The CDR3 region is CSARAPRALYGYTF. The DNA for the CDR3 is TGCAGTGCTAGAGCCCCAAGGGCCCTCTATGGCTACACCTTC.